The rows below give T cell receptor beta chains drawn from one sample of a study of vaccination and CD4 T cells after COVID-19. Their antigens remain unidentified. TCRdb reprocessed the PCR reads with MiXCR, giving one entry per CDR3 protein. The sample contains 3,900 or so distinct CDR3 sequences, about a sixth of which appear only once. The sample taken for sequencing was CD4+ T cells from blood, cultured in vitro. All receptors derive from a human donor who had recovered from COVID-19. CDR3s include the opening cysteine and the closing phenylalanine or tryptophan. The order of the fields is D gene, J gene, clone size, V gene, CDR3 DNA, CDR3 protein. D genes are given only for firm matches. A row's size may be missing; if present it is once, few, many or a size class.

NA | TRBJ1-6 | NA | TRBV7-8 | TGTGCCAGCAGCCCTCCGACAGGCGCTAGCTCCTATAATTCACCCCTCCACTTT | CASSPPTGASSYNSPLHF
NA | TRBJ1-1 | few | TRBV20-1 | TGCAGTGCTTCGGGACGGAGGAACACTGAAGCTTTCTTT | CSASGRRNTEAFF
TRBD1 | TRBJ2-4 | NA | TRBV6-1 | TGTGCCAGCAGCTCCCTCACAGGGGGCTTATCCAAAAACATTCAGTACTTC | CASSSLTGGLSKNIQYF
NA | TRBJ2-5 | medium-sized | TRBV5-4 | TGTGCCAGCAGCTTGGAGGGGGGGACCCAGTACTTC | CASSLEGGTQYF
NA | TRBJ2-3 | large | TRBV7-8 | TGTGCCAGCAGCCCAATGGGAGATACGCAGTATTTT | CASSPMGDTQYF
TRBD1 | TRBJ1-2 | medium-sized | TRBV23-1 | TGCGCCAGCTTCTGGCTCGGACAGGGCAACTATGGCTACACCTTC | CASFWLGQGNYGYTF
NA | TRBJ2-7 | NA | TRBV5-1 | TGCGCCAGCAGCTGGCAGGGTTCGCACGAGCAGTACTTC | CASSWQGSHEQYF
NA | TRBJ2-3 | NA | TRBV28 | TGTGCCAGCAGTCCTCAAGGGGCCACAGATACGCAGTATTTT | CASSPQGATDTQYF
NA | TRBJ1-1 | few | TRBV6-1 | TGTGCCAGCAGTACCAGGAGTGGGGGTAACGCTGAAGCTTTCTTT | CASSTRSGGNAEAFF
NA | TRBJ2-3 | NA | TRBV2 | TGTGCCAGCAGCCCAGGGACCGCCACAGATACGCAGTATTTT | CASSPGTATDTQYF
NA | TRBJ1-2 | few | TRBV5-6 | TGTGCCAGCAGCTTAGACAGGTCCTATGGCTACACCTTC | CASSLDRSYGYTF
NA | TRBJ1-5 | medium-sized | TRBV6-1 | TGTGCCAGCAGTGACCGGGGGTATAGCAATCAGCCCCAGCATTTT | CASSDRGYSNQPQHF
NA | TRBJ1-2 | few | TRBV25-1 | TGTGCCAGCAGTGAGCCGACCGCGGGGAACTATGGCTACACCTTC | CASSEPTAGNYGYTF
NA | TRBJ2-1 | few | TRBV7-9 | TGTGCCAGCAGCTCCATGGGCGGGGCTAGCTCCTACAATGAGCAGTTCTTC | CASSSMGGASSYNEQFF
NA | TRBJ1-6 | few | TRBV7-2 | TGTGCCAGCAGTCACAGGGTACAGAGCTCCTATAATTCACCCCTCCACTTT | CASSHRVQSSYNSPLHF
NA | TRBJ1-2 | NA | TRBV29-1 | TGCAGCGTTGATCTAAAACCTCTAGGACAGAACTATGGCTACACCTTC | CSVDLKPLGQNYGYTF
NA | TRBJ2-2 | NA | TRBV11-2 | TGTGCCAGCAGCCCCCATTACAAGGGGGGGCGAACCGGGGAGCTGTTTTTT | CASSPHYKGGRTGELFF
NA | TRBJ2-3 | medium-sized | TRBV2 | TGTGCCAGCAGTACCACAGATACGCAGTATTTT | CASSTTDTQYF
NA | TRBJ1-4 | NA | TRBV25-1 | TGTGCCAGCAGTGGATCACAGACAACTAATGAAAAACTGTTTTTT | CASSGSQTTNEKLFF
NA | TRBJ2-2 | NA | TRBV3-1 | TGTGCCAGCAGCCAAGGGTCCGGGGAGCTGTTTTTT | CASSQGSGELFF
NA | TRBJ2-3 | few | TRBV11-2 | TGTGCCAGCAGCGAGGGGCGAATATTCACAGATACGCAGTATTTT | CASSEGRIFTDTQYF
NA | TRBJ1-6 | NA | TRBV9 | TGTGCCAGCAGCGTTGGGGACACCGATAATTCACCCCTCCACTTT | CASSVGDTDNSPLHF
NA | TRBJ1-2 | few | TRBV21-1 | TGTGCCAGCAGGGCAGGGGGGCAAAACACCTTC | CASRAGGQNTF
NA | TRBJ2-2 | few | TRBV30 | TGTGCCTGGAGTAACGCCGGGGAGCTGTTTTTT | CAWSNAGELFF
NA | TRBJ1-2 | few | TRBV4-1 | TGCGCCAGCAGCCAAGTGGGTGGCAGGGTGGGTGGCTACACCTTC | CASSQVGGRVGGYTF
NA | TRBJ2-2 | NA | TRBV4-1 | TGCGCCAGCAGCCAACTGTCCATAACTACCGGGGAGCTGTTTTTT | CASSQLSITTGELFF
TRBD1 | TRBJ1-6 | NA | TRBV30 | TGTGCCTGGGGGGACAGGGGGGATTCACCCCTCCACTTT | CAWGDRGDSPLHF
TRBD2 | TRBJ2-7 | NA | TRBV6-1 | TGTGCCAGCAGGGCCTCGGGGACGGGGGGTACCTACGAGCAGTACTTC | CASRASGTGGTYEQYF
NA | TRBJ1-1 | few | TRBV12-3/TRBV12-4 | TGTGCCAGCAGTCCCTCAGGGAGGACTGAAGCTTTCTTT | CASSPSGRTEAFF
TRBD2 | TRBJ2-1 | medium-sized | TRBV11-3 | TGTGCCAGCAGCTTAGAGGCAGGGAGGGTCAGTGAGCAGTTCTTC | CASSLEAGRVSEQFF
NA | TRBJ2-1 | NA | TRBV6-5 | TGTGCCAGCAGTTACGGGCGGCTATACATTAATGAGCAGTTCTTC | CASSYGRLYINEQFF
TRBD1 | TRBJ2-5 | medium-sized | TRBV6-1 | TGTGCCAGCAGGAGGGACAGGGTGGGGGCCCAGTACTTC | CASRRDRVGAQYF
NA | TRBJ1-5 | medium-sized | TRBV15 | TGTGCCACCAGCAGAGACCGTAATAGCAATCAGCCCCAGCATTTT | CATSRDRNSNQPQHF
NA | TRBJ2-1 | few | TRBV11-2 | TGTGCCAGCAGCTCCCAGCGGACGGGAACGAGATCTCGAGAGCAGTTCTTC | CASSSQRTGTRSREQFF
TRBD1 | TRBJ2-3 | few | TRBV12-3/TRBV12-4 | TGTGCCAGCAGTTTAGGCCTGGACAGGGAGGATACGCAGTATTTT | CASSLGLDREDTQYF
NA | TRBJ1-2 | few | TRBV6-1 | TGTGCCAGCAGTGAAGCAGTTCTCTATGGCTACACCTTC | CASSEAVLYGYTF
NA | TRBJ1-2 | few | TRBV12-3/TRBV12-4 | TGTGCCAGCAGCGAAGGGGCTAACTATGGCTACACCTTC | CASSEGANYGYTF
TRBD1 | TRBJ1-2 | few | TRBV27 | TGTGCCACCCAGGGACAGGGGTTTGGCTACACCTTC | CATQGQGFGYTF
NA | TRBJ1-5 | NA | TRBV4-1 | TGCGCCAGCAGCCAAGATTTATTCGGGATGTTAAAGAGCAATCAGCCCCAGCATTTT | CASSQDLFGMLKSNQPQHF
NA | TRBJ1-2 | few | TRBV11-2 | TGTGCCAGCAGCTTCCGGATCCAAGCTAGTGGCTACACCTTC | CASSFRIQASGYTF
TRBD1 | TRBJ1-4 | NA | TRBV7-6 | TGTGCCAGCAGCTCGTTTCGGGGACAGCTAAATGAAAAACTGTTTTTT | CASSSFRGQLNEKLFF
TRBD1 | TRBJ1-2 | few | TRBV25-1 | TGTGCCAGTAGATATTCACAGGGGGAGGGCTACACCTTC | CASRYSQGEGYTF
NA | TRBJ1-4 | NA | TRBV19 | TGTGCCAGTAGCAACCTGGGGAATGAAAAACTGTTTTTT | CASSNLGNEKLFF
TRBD2 | TRBJ2-4 | NA | TRBV5-6 | TGTGCCAGCAGCAGGGATACTAGCGGGGGGCCTCTAGCCAAAAACATTCAGTACTTC | CASSRDTSGGPLAKNIQYF
TRBD1 | TRBJ1-2 | medium-sized | TRBV10-3 | TGTGCCATCAGTGGGGACAGAAACTATGGCTACACCTTC | CAISGDRNYGYTF
NA | TRBJ1-1 | medium-sized | TRBV14 | TGTGCCAGCAGCCTCACAGGTCCCACTGAAGCTTTCTTT | CASSLTGPTEAFF